The present entry profiles one T cell receptor (beta chain) with its context. The data originate from a study of blood T cell repertoires in COVID-19. Background on the study: Samples of COVID-19 (acute and convalescent) were obtained from the United States, Italy and Spain. T cells, B-cell-depleted T cells, or PBMCs provided the cDNA or gDNA that served as material.

This CDR3 has 14 amino acids. Germline CDR1 SQVTM, CDR2 ANQGSEA. V lost 4 bases to trimming and J lost 2 bases, with 13 bases between them. Assay: immunoSEQ multiplex PCR; the TCRdb copy retains only in-frame clones and omits some. Among roughly 240,000 clones listed, 70% to 90% were seen once. Sequenced sample: peripheral blood. The sequence was obtained from a man aged 55-75 years who had recovered from COVID-19. V is TRBV29-1 and J is TRBJ2-3, with D maybe TRBD1 (5 bases). CDR3 amino acids: CSVGNRQFTDTQYF. The CDR3 DNA follows: TGCAGCGTTGGGAACAGGCAATTCACAGATACGCAGTATTTT.